This T cell receptor (beta chain) comes out of a study of OX40 agonist ivuxolimab in advanced cancers. General study findings and limits: CD8+ T cells (on average) carried more expanded clones than CD4+ T cells. No determination was made of the antigen specificity of the expanded peripheral T cells.

This CDR3 is 12 amino acids long. Per the germline V gene, CDR1 is WNHNN and CDR2 is SYGVQD (reference sequence). Trimming took 5 bases from V and 4 from J, leaving 8 bases between them. Measured with immunoSEQ multiplex PCR; TCRdb has only the in-frame clones, and not every one. The sample holds fewer than 45,000 clones, more than 80% seen once. Turning to this clone: The antigen is not known.

This sequence joins TRBV10-1 and TRBJ1-1, with TRBD1 as a possible D gene (6 bases). The source was CD4+ or CD8+ T cells sorted from blood, collected in a trial of the OX40 agonist ivuxolimab. This clonotype originated in an adult with an advanced solid tumor such as melanoma, head and neck, liver or kidney cancer. In nucleotides, the CDR3 is TGCGCCAGCAGTACAGGGAGCACTGAAGCTTTCTTT. Residues: CASSTGSTEAFF.